This T cell receptor beta chain was recovered during a study of blood T cell repertoires in COVID-19. Sequencing used immunoSEQ multiplex PCR; TCRdb keeps in-frame clones, though not all of them. Of hundreds of thousands of clones listed, roughly 90% are singletons. Participants came from about two dozen US areas, aged roughly 18 to 95 years. Either two negative PCRs, clearance, or symptom resolution qualified Cohort 3 donors as recovered. Unmatched junction bases numbered 9, after V lost 5 bases and J lost 2 bases. This CDR3 has 18 residues. From germline, CDR1 is SGHTA and CDR2 FQGNSA. Sequencing input: PBMCs or T cells enriched from blood (not recorded which). The gene calls are TRBV7-2 and TRBJ2-2; 12 bases are a match to TRBD2. The source of this sequence is a woman in her forties who had recovered from COVID-19. CDR3 bases: TGTGCCAGCAGCCTCGGACTAGCGGGGCTTTTTAACACCGGGGAGCTGTTTTTT. Translation gives CASSLGLAGLFNTGELFF.